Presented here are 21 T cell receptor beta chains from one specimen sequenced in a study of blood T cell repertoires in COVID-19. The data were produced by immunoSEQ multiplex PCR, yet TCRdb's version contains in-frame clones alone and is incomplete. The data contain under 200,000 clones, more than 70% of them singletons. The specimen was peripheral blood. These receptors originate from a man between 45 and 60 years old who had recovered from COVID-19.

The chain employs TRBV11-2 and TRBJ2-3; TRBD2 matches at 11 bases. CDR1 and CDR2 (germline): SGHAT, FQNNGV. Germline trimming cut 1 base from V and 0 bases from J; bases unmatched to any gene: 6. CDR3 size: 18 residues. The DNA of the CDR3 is TGTGCCAGCAGCTTAGCTCTAGCGGGGGGATCTAGCACAGATACGCAGTATTTT. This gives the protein CASSLALAGGSSTDTQYF.

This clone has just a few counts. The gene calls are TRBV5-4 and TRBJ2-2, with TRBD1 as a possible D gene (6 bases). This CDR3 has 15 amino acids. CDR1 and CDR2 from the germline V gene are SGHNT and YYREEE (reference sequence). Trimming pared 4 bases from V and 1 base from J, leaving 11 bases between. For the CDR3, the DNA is TGTGCCAGCAGCCCCGGGACAATGAACACCGGGGAGCTGTTTTTT. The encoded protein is CASSPGTMNTGELFF.

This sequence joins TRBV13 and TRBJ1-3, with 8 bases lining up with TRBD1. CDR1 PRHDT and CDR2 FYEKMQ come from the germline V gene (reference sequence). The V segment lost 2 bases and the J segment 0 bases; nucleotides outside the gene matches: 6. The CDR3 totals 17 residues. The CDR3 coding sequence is TGTGCCAGCAGCTTACGACAGGGGTTTATCTCTGGAAACACCATATATTTT. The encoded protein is CASSLRQGFISGNTIYF.

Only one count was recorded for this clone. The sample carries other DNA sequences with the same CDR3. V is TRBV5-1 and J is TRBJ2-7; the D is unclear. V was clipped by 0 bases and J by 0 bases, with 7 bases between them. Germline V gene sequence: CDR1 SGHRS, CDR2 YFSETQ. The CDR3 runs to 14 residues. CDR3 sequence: CASSLVRGSYEQYF. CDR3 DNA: TGCGCCAGCAGCTTGGTTAGAGGCTCCTACGAGCAGTACTTC. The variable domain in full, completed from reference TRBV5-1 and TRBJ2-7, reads KAGVTQTPRYLIKTRGQQVTLSCSPISGHRSVSWYQQTPGQGLQFLFEYFSETQRNKGNFPGRFSGRQFSNSRSEMNVSTLELGDSALYLCASSLVRGSYEQYFGPGTRLTVT.

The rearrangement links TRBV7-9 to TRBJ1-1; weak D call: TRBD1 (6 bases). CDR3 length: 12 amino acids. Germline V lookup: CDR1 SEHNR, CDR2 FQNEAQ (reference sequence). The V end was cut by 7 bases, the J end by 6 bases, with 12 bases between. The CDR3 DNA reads TGTGCCAGCACCCAACAGGGCTCTGAAGCTTTCTTT. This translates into CASTQQGSEAFF.

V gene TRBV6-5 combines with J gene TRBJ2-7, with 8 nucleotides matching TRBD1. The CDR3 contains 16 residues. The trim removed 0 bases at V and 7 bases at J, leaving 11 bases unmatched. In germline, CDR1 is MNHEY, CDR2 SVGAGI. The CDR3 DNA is TGTGCCAGCAGTTACTCGATTACGCAGGGGGCGTATGAGCAGTACTTC. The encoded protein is CASSYSITQGAYEQYF.

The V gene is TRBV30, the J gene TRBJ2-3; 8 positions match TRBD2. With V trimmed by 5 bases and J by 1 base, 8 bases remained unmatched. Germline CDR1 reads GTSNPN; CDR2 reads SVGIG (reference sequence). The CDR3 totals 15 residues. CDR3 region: CAWFLFGGGTDTQYF. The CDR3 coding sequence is TGTGCCTGGTTCCTCTTCGGGGGGGGCACAGATACGCAGTATTTT.

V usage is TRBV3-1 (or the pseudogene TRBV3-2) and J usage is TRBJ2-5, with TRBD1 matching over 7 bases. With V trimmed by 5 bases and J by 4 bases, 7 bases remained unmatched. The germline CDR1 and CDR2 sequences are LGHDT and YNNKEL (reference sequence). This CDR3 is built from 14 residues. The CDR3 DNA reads TGTGCCAGCAGCGCAACAGGGGATCGAGAGACCCAGTACTTC. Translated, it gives CASSATGDRETQYF.

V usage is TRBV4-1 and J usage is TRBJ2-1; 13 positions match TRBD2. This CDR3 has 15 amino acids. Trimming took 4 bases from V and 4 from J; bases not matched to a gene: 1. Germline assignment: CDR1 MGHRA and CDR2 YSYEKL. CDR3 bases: TGCGCCAGCAGCCTGGGACTAGCGGGGTACAATGAGCAGTTCTTC. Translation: CASSLGLAGYNEQFF.

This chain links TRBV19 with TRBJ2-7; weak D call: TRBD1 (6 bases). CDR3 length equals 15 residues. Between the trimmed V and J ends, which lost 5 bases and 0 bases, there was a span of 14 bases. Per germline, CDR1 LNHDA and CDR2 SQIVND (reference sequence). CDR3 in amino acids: CASSQGGKGSYEQYF. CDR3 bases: TGTGCCAGTAGTCAAGGGGGAAAGGGCTCCTACGAGCAGTACTTC. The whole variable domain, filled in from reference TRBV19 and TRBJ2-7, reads DGGITQSPKYLFRKEGQNVTLSCEQNLNHDAMYWYRQDPGQGLRLIYYSQIVNDFQKGDIAEGYSVSREKKESFPLTVTSAQKNPTAFYLCASSQGGKGSYEQYFGPGTRLTVT.

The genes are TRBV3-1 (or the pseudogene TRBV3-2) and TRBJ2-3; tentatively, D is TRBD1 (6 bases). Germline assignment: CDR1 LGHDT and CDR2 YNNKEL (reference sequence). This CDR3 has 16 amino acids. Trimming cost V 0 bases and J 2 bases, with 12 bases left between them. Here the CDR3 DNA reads TGTGCCAGCAGCCAAGATTTCGCAGGGGCCACAGATACGCAGTATTTT. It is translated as CASSQDFAGATDTQYF.

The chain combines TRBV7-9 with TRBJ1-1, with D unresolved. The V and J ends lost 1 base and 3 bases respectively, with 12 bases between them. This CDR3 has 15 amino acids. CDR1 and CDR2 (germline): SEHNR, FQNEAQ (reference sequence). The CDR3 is CASSLGEGKDTEAFF. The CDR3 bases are TGTGCCAGCAGCTTAGGGGAGGGTAAGGACACTGAAGCTTTCTTT.

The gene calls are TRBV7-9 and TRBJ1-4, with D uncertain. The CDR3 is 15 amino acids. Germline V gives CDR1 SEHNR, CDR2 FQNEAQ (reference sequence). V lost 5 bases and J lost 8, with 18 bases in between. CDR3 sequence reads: CASSPRDPSGEKLFF. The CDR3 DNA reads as TGTGCCAGCAGCCCTCGGGATCCGTCTGGGGAAAAACTGTTTTTT.

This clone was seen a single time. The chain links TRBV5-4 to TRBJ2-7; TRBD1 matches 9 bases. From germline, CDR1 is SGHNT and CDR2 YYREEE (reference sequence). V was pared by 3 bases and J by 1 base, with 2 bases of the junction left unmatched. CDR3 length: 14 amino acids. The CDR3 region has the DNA TGTGCCAGCAGCTGGGGGACAGGGTCCTACGAGCAGTACTTC. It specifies CASSWGTGSYEQYF. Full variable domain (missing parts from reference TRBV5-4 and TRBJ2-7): ETGVTQSPTHLIKTRGQQVTLRCSSQSGHNTVSWYQQALGQGPQFIFQYYREEENGRGNFPPRFSGLQFPNYSSELNVNALELDDSALYLCASSWGTGSYEQYFGPGTRLTVT.

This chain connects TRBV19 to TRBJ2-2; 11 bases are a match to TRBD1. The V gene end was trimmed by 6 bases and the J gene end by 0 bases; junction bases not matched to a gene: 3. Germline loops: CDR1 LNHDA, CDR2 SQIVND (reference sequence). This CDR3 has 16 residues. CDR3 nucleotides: TGTGCCAGTAGCGCGGGACAGGGGGCGAACACCGGGGAGCTGTTTTTT. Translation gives CASSAGQGANTGELFF.

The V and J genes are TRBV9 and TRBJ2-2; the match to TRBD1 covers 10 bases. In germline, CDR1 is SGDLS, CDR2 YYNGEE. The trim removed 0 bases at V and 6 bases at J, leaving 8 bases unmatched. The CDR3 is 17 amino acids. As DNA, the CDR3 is TGTGCCAGCAGCGTAGGGACAGGGGGGGATTTCGCCGGGGAGCTGTTTTTT. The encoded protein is CASSVGTGGDFAGELFF.

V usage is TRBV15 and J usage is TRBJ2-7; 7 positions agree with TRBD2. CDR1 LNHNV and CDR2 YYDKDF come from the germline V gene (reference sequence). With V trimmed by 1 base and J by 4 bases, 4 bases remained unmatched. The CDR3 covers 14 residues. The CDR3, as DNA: TGTGCCACCAGCAGAGTGCCGGGGGGTTACGAGCAGTACTTC. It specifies CATSRVPGGYEQYF.

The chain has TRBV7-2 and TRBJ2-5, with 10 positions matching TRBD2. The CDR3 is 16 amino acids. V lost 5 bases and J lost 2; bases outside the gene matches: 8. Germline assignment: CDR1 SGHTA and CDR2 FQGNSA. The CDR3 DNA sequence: TGTGCCAGCAGCCACAAGCGGGGGGGCCTACAAGAGACCCAGTACTTC. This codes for CASSHKRGGLQETQYF.

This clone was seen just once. The CDR3 sequence: CASSLVPTGSADSPLHF. DNA of the CDR3: TGTGCCAGCAGCTTGGTCCCAACAGGGTCAGCCGATTCACCCCTCCACTTT. This sequence joins TRBV5-4 and TRBJ1-6; a weak D match, TRBD1 (6 bases). The germline CDR1 and CDR2 sequences are SGHNT and YYREEE (reference sequence). Trimming shortened V by 0 bases and J by 8 bases, and 18 bases separated the two germline ends. This CDR3 has 17 amino acids.

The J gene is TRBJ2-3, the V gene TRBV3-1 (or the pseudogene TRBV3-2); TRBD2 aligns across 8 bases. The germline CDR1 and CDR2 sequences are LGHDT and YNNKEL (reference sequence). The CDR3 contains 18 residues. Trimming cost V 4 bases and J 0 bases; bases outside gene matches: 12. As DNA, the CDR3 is TGTGCCAGCAGCCTATTGACTAGCGCGTACACTAGCACAGATACGCAGTATTTT. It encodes CASSLLTSAYTSTDTQYF.

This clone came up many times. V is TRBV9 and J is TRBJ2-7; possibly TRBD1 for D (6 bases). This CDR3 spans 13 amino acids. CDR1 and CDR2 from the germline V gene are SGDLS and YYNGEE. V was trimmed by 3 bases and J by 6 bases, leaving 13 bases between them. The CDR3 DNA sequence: TGTGCCAGCAGCGCAGGGGAAGTGGGCGAGCAGTACTTC. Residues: CASSAGEVGEQYF.